These T cell receptor beta chains were read from a single sample in a study of T cell repertoires in cytomegalovirus infection. No antigen has been identified for these receptors. One entry per CDR3 protein, called by TCRdb with MiXCR from the reads. The data hold roughly 700,000 distinct CDR3 sequences, with about 33% observed a single time. The sequences come from cultured PBMCs, collected from culture after CMV antigen stimulation. The source is a human donor in good health (CMV status not recorded). Some clones in this sample may be carry-over from other donors' samples. CDR3s include the opening cysteine and the closing phenylalanine or tryptophan. Each record gives: V gene, J gene, clone size, D gene, CDR3 protein, CDR3 DNA. D genes are given only for firm matches. Size is omitted from some rows. Given values are once, few, many or a class for expanded clones.

TRBV2,TRBJ2-1,.,.,CASSEQGDNEQFF,TGTGCCAGCAGTGAACAGGGCGACAATGAGCAGTTCTTC
TRBV7-2,TRBJ2-5,many,TRBD1,CASSLYGGTGVETQYF,TGTGCCAGCAGCTTATATGGCGGGACAGGGGTAGAGACCCAGTACTTC
TRBV10-3,TRBJ1-2,.,.,CAISESGRYGYTF,TGTGCCATCAGTGAATCGGGGAGATATGGCTACACCTTC
TRBV7-6,TRBJ2-7,.,TRBD1,CASSQTGQGASYEQYF,TGTGCCAGCAGCCAAACGGGACAGGGGGCTTCCTACGAGCAGTACTTC
TRBV20-1,TRBJ2-5,.,.,CSATSHRGGGETQYF,TGCAGTGCTACCTCCCACAGGGGAGGGGGAGAGACCCAGTACTTC
TRBV2,TRBJ2-3,.,.,CASRDGRGPDTQYF,TGTGCCAGCAGAGATGGCCGGGGACCAGATACGCAGTATTTT
TRBV6-1,TRBJ1-2,.,.,CASSPMTTNYGYTF,TGTGCCAGCAGTCCGATGACAACTAACTATGGCTACACCTTC
TRBV7-2,TRBJ2-3,many,.,CASSLDKINTPTDTQYF,TGTGCCAGCAGCTTAGATAAGATAAACACCCCCACAGATACGCAGTATTTT
TRBV7-2,TRBJ2-3,.,.,CASSVEVGDTQYF,TGTGCCAGCTCTGTGGAGGTTGGAGATACGCAGTATTTT
TRBV12-3/TRBV12-4,TRBJ1-6,few,.,CASSYRVGSPLHF,TGTGCCAGCAGTTACAGGGTGGGCTCACCCCTCCACTTT
TRBV7-2,TRBJ2-3,few,.,CASSLSGYLWDTQYF,TGTGCCAGCAGCTTAAGCGGGTACCTGTGGGATACGCAGTATTTT
TRBV18,TRBJ1-6,.,TRBD1,CASSGDRAGSPLHF,TGTGCCAGCTCAGGGGACAGGGCCGGCTCACCCCTCCACTTT
TRBV12-3/TRBV12-4,TRBJ2-5,.,.,CASRGPFEETQYF,TGTGCCAGCAGGGGGCCCTTTGAAGAGACCCAGTACTTC
TRBV6-6,TRBJ1-2,.,.,CASSYYSGAYGYTF,TGTGCCAGCAGTTACTACTCAGGAGCCTATGGCTACACCTTC
TRBV28,TRBJ2-6,.,.,CASSSPRFLSGANVLTF,TGTGCCAGCAGTTCCCCGCGATTTTTATCTGGGGCCAACGTCCTGACTTTC
TRBV4-1,TRBJ2-1,.,.,CASSQGPNSYNEQFF,TGCGCCAGCAGCCAGGGGCCCAACTCCTACAATGAGCAGTTCTTC
TRBV5-6,TRBJ2-1,.,.,CASSLAGVDNEQFF,TGTGCCAGCAGCTTGGCAGGGGTGGACAATGAGCAGTTCTTC
TRBV5-6,TRBJ2-3,.,.,CASRARGTDTLYF,TGTGCCAGCAGGGCGCGTGGCACAGATACGCTGTATTTT
TRBV19,TRBJ2-7,.,.,CASSPQVGGYEQYF,TGTGCCAGTAGTCCGCAGGTAGGGGGGTACGAGCAGTACTTC
TRBV5-6,TRBJ2-5,few,TRBD1,CASSYPSGGANQETQYF,TGTGCCAGCAGCTATCCCTCAGGGGGCGCGAACCAAGAGACCCAGTACTTC
TRBV12-3/TRBV12-4,TRBJ1-2,many,.,CASSPRQAGGYTF,TGTGCCAGCAGTCCCCGGCAGGCTGGTGGCTACACCTTC
TRBV20-1,TRBJ2-1,.,TRBD2,CSAGEGYNEQFF,TGCAGTGCCGGGGAGGGCTACAATGAGCAGTTCTTC